A selection of T cell receptor beta chains follows, all from one sample in a study of ipilimumab plus nivolumab after autologous stem cell transplantation. Sequenced by immunoSEQ multiplex PCR; TCRdb stores in-frame clones only, minus some. The sample lists roughly 1,700 clones; around nine tenths were seen once. The sequences come from PBMCs, collected in a trial of ipilimumab plus nivolumab as post-transplant consolidation. The receptors come from a male donor with multiple myeloma. The CDR3 runs from the conserved cysteine through the conserved F or W. D genes are given only for firm matches. Clone size appears in some rows only: once, few, many, or a class for an expanded clone.

d_call clone_size j_call v_call cdr3_nt cdr3_aa
TRBD1 . TRBJ2-3 TRBV25-1 TGTGCCAGCAGTGACCCAACCACCGGGACAGGGGGCTCGGATACGCAGTATTTT CASSDPTTGTGGSDTQYF
. . TRBJ1-3 TRBV9 TGTGCCAGCAGCACCCTGAGGGCTGGAAACACCATATATTTT CASSTLRAGNTIYF
TRBD2 . TRBJ2-7 TRBV2 TGTGCCAGCGGACCTAGCGGCTCCTACGAGCAGTACTTC CASGPSGSYEQYF
. . TRBJ1-2 TRBV2 TGTGCCAGCAGGGCTAACTATGGCTACACCTTC CASRANYGYTF
. . TRBJ2-1 TRBV29-1 TGCAGCGCCGTCGGACAGTACAATGAGCAGTTCTTC CSAVGQYNEQFF
TRBD1 few TRBJ2-2 TRBV28 TGTGCCAGCAGTTTTCGACAGGGACCTTTCTCCGGGGAGCTGTTTTTT CASSFRQGPFSGELFF
. once TRBJ2-3 TRBV2 TGTGCCAGCAGTGTACAAATCACAGATACGCAGTATTTT CASSVQITDTQYF
. once TRBJ2-2 TRBV4-1 TGCGCCAGCAGCCAAGCATCGTACACCGGGGAGCTGTTTTTT CASSQASYTGELFF
. once TRBJ2-7 TRBV5-4 TGTGCCAGCAGCTTAGGAGGGGCGAGCGGCAACGAGCAGTACTTC CASSLGGASGNEQYF
. . TRBJ2-3 TRBV11-3 TGTGCCAGCAGCTTAGAACCGGTCACAGATACGCAGTATTTT CASSLEPVTDTQYF
. . TRBJ1-3 TRBV18 TGTGCCAGCTCTCCGGACAACTCTGGAAACACCATATATTTT CASSPDNSGNTIYF
. . TRBJ2-7 TRBV7-2 TGTGCCAGCAGCTTATCTGGGCAGGGTTTTTACGAGCAGTACTTC CASSLSGQGFYEQYF
. few TRBJ1-5 TRBV21-1 TGTGCCAGCAGCCGACACAAAAGCGACAATCAGCCCCAGCATTTT CASSRHKSDNQPQHF
. . TRBJ2-3 TRBV18 TGTGCCAGCTCACTAATCCTGGTCAGCACAGATACGCAGTATTTT CASSLILVSTDTQYF
. . TRBJ2-5 TRBV27 TGTGCCAGCAGTTTATTCGCCGGATCGGGCGGGGCTCAAGAGACCCAGTACTTC CASSLFAGSGGAQETQYF
TRBD1 few TRBJ1-5 TRBV9 TGTGCCAGCAGCGTAGGGGACAGGGACCACTACAATCAGCCCCAGCATTTT CASSVGDRDHYNQPQHF
. . TRBJ1-1 TRBV5-1 TGCGCCAGCAGCTTGGCCGGGGGAGCCGTGATGACTGAAGCTTTCTTT CASSLAGGAVMTEAFF
. once TRBJ1-6 TRBV11-3 TGTGCCAGCAGCTTAGGACAGAGTAATTCACCCCTCCACTTT CASSLGQSNSPLHF
. . TRBJ1-4 TRBV7-9 TGTGCCAGCAGCTTAGAAAGACAGAGCCGTGCAACTAATGAAAAACTGTTTTTT CASSLERQSRATNEKLFF
. . TRBJ2-7 TRBV7-2 TGTGCCAGCAGCCTCCACAAGGGGGGGTACGAGCAGTACTTC CASSLHKGGYEQYF
. . TRBJ2-2 TRBV6-5 TGTGCCAGCAGTTACCGCGTTCAGGAGGGCGGGGAGCTGTTTTTT CASSYRVQEGGELFF
. . TRBJ1-1 TRBV18 TGTGCCAGCTCCCCTGGGGAGGGGCGAGGGTCTGAAGCTTTCTTT CASSPGEGRGSEAFF
. . TRBJ2-3 TRBV2 TGTGCCAGCAGTGTTCGGTGGTCGGCGGATACGCAGTATTTT CASSVRWSADTQYF
. once TRBJ2-3 TRBV4-1 TGCGCCAGCAGCCAAGTAAGACCCCCAGCTAGCACAGATACGCAGTATTTT CASSQVRPPASTDTQYF
TRBD1 . TRBJ2-2 TRBV9 TGTGCCAGCAGCGTACGGACAGGGGACACCGGGGAGCTGTTTTTT CASSVRTGDTGELFF
TRBD1 . TRBJ1-3 TRBV29-1 TGCAGCGTGGACAGGGGGCCTGGAAACACCATATATTTT CSVDRGPGNTIYF
. . TRBJ2-2 TRBV2 TGTGCCAGCAGGGACCGGGACACCGGGGAGCTGTTTTTT CASRDRDTGELFF
. . TRBJ2-2 TRBV19 TGTGCCAGTAGTATGAAGGGGGTAGGCACCGGGGAGCTGTTTTTT CASSMKGVGTGELFF
. . TRBJ1-6 TRBV2 TGTGCCAGCAGTGAAACCGGGGCCATCAATTCACCCCTCCACTTT CASSETGAINSPLHF
. . TRBJ1-6 TRBV7-3 TGTGCCAGCAGCCCGGGGGAGGCCGGATCACCCCTCCACTTT CASSPGEAGSPLHF
TRBD1 . TRBJ2-7 TRBV6-5 TGTGCCAGCAGTTATGGGGGACAGGGAGTCTACGAGCAGTACTTC CASSYGGQGVYEQYF
. . TRBJ2-1 TRBV5-1 TGCGCCAGCAGCTCTCGGATGACGGATGAGCAGTTCTTC CASSSRMTDEQFF
. . TRBJ1-5 TRBV6-5 TGTGCCAGCAGTTACACCTGGGACGGGAATCAGCCCCAGCATTTT CASSYTWDGNQPQHF
. . TRBJ1-5 TRBV2 TGTGCCAGCGGGGGGTTGGCGGGGGGGAGGAATCAGCCCCAGCATTTT CASGGLAGGRNQPQHF
TRBD1 . TRBJ1-2 TRBV5-4 TGTGCCAGCAGCGGCACACGGGACAGGGGGCTAGATGGCTACACCTTC CASSGTRDRGLDGYTF
. . TRBJ2-2 TRBV5-1 TGCGCCAGCAGCTTGGCAGCAGGGGATATCGGGGAGCTGTTTTTT CASSLAAGDIGELFF
. once TRBJ1-4 TRBV6-5 TGTGCCAGCAGTTACCAAAGACCCAGGGGAAAACTGTTTTTT CASSYQRPRGKLFF
. . TRBJ2-1 TRBV7-2 TGTGCCAGCAGCTTAGGTCAAGGAGGTGAGCAGTTCTTC CASSLGQGGEQFF
. . TRBJ2-3 TRBV5-1 TGCGCCAGCAGCTCCCGCCCCGGGGTAGCGGTCACAGATACGCAGTATTTT CASSSRPGVAVTDTQYF
. . TRBJ1-5 TRBV19 TGTGCCAGTAGTTTCCGTCGGACAGCTCACGGGCAGCCCCAGCATTTT CASSFRRTAHGQPQHF
. . TRBJ2-1 TRBV7-3 TGTGCCAGCAGCTTACTGGCGGGGGCGGGCTACAATGAGCAGTTCTTC CASSLLAGAGYNEQFF
TRBD2 . TRBJ2-2 TRBV6-1 TGTGCCACTGAGTTCGGGGGGACCGGGGAGCTGTTTTTT CATEFGGTGELFF
TRBD1 . TRBJ2-7 TRBV10-2 TGCGCCAGCAGTGACCGACAGGGCTCCTACGAGCAGTACTTC CASSDRQGSYEQYF
. . TRBJ1-1 TRBV12-5 TGTGCTAGTGGTCGCGGGGTGGGTTCAGCTAACACTGAAGCTTTCTTT CASGRGVGSANTEAFF
. few TRBJ1-2 TRBV14 TGTGCCACAGCCGGCGGGAACTATGGCTACACCTTC CATAGGNYGYTF
TRBD1 . TRBJ2-7 TRBV19 TGTGCCAGTAGTATCTACCCGGGACAGGCCTACTACGAGCAGTACTTC CASSIYPGQAYYEQYF
. few TRBJ1-2 TRBV2 TGTGCCAGCAGTGATCGGCAGAACTATGGCTACACCTTC CASSDRQNYGYTF
. . TRBJ1-5 TRBV5-8 TGTGCCAGCAGGAACCAGGAACCCCAGCCCCAGCATTTT CASRNQEPQPQHF
. . TRBJ1-6 TRBV6-6 TGTGCCAGCAGTTACTCTACGGATCCGGACTCACCCCTCCACTTT CASSYSTDPDSPLHF
. . TRBJ1-6 TRBV6-5 TGTGCCAGCAGTTACTCTACGGATCCGGACTCACCCCTCCACTTT CASSYSTDPDSPLHF
. . TRBJ2-2 TRBV6-1 TGTGCCAGCAGCGACAGCTCTCAAACCGGGGAGCTGTTTTTT CASSDSSQTGELFF